The T cell receptor beta chain described here comes from a study of shared clonotypes between healthy human individuals. Germline CDR1 reads MDHEN; CDR2 reads SYDVKM. The CDR3 is 13 amino acids. Trimming pared 3 bases from V and 7 bases from J, leaving 12 bases between. Sequencing was performed with immunoSEQ multiplex PCR; in TCRdb, only in-frame clones are kept and a portion is missing. Found here are about 480,000 clones, about 75% of them singletons; the top ten hold approximately 12%. In its sample, this clone was seen a few times. The source material was PBMCs. V usage is TRBV28 and J usage is TRBJ2-5; D might be TRBD1 (5 bases). The receptor comes from a woman in her 40s in good health. Some clones in this sample may be carry-over from other donors' samples. CDR3 residues: CASSLQGPGTQYF. The CDR3 nucleotides are TGTGCCAGCAGTTTGCAGGGTCCGGGGACCCAGTACTTC.